This T cell receptor (beta chain) was obtained from a study of OX40 agonist ivuxolimab in advanced cancers. The wider study: Mean age about 60 years, range about 23 to 79; roughly 82% male. Overall study findings and caveats: Both CD4+ and CD8+ T cell populations in blood had undergone clonal expansion by week 6 at 0.1 to 3.0 mg/kg.

For this clone: Its antigen is not known.

Enrollment shut out patients with autoimmune disease history or systemic immunosuppression. Germline CDR1 is MNHEY and CDR2 is SVGAGI. V lost 4 bases, J lost 0 bases, and 6 bases lay in between. The CDR3 is 13 amino acids. The data were produced by immunoSEQ multiplex PCR, yet TCRdb's version contains in-frame clones alone and is incomplete. The sample records tens of thousands of clones, about 89% being singletons. The source was CD4+ or CD8+ T cells sorted from blood, collected in a trial of the OX40 agonist ivuxolimab. The receptor was derived from an adult with an advanced solid tumor such as melanoma, head and neck, liver or kidney cancer. The chain has TRBV6-5 and TRBJ1-1; no clear D gene. The CDR3 sequence is CASSWGMNTEAFF. CDR3 coding DNA: TGTGCCAGCAGTTGGGGAATGAACACTGAAGCTTTCTTT.